This paragraph reports one T cell receptor (beta chain). The antigen remains unidentified. This sample stems from a study of T cells in localized non-small cell lung cancer. The CDR3 is 15 residues long. The V end lost 2 bases, the J end lost 5 bases, and 14 bases lay between the germline ends. CDR1 is MNHEY, CDR2 SVGAGI, per germline. Study-wide results and limits: For the top 100 tumor clones, a median roughly 56 also appeared in adjacent lung.

Clones were read by immunoSEQ multiplex PCR, and TCRdb kept only the in-frame ones, dropping some. The sample consists of roughly 30,000 clones, roughly nine tenths of them appearing once. This chain connects TRBV6-5 to TRBJ2-3; tentatively, D is TRBD1 or TRBD2 (5 bases each). The sample was peripheral blood, taken before any cancer treatment. The receptor was isolated from a female donor at least 60 years old with stage I lung adenocarcinoma. The CDR3 sequence is CASSYTGTNKDTQYF. The CDR3, as DNA: TGTGCCAGCAGTTACACCGGGACCAATAAAGATACGCAGTATTTT.